The 11 T cell receptor beta chains reported below all come from one sample, sequenced in a study of cytomegalovirus exposure and HLA in healthy donors (dated by TCRdb to the late 2010s). The library was made by the immunoSEQ multiplex PCR assay. For the multiplex PCR, a mixture combining 60 forward primers for TCR Vbeta segments and 13 reverse primers for TCR Jbeta segments was used. In its TCRdb copy, this immuneACCESS table keeps in-frame sequences only and misses some clones. Where compared with another copy, unresolved V genes explain less than half of these, and the others have no known cause. Counted in this sample were fewer than 200,000 clones; more than 75% of them appeared once. The ten largest clonotypes hold around a tenth of the sample. Sequencing input: PBMCs. These TCRs come from a young man in good health and CMV-seropositive.

V gene TRBV11-2 combines with J gene TRBJ2-6; maybe TRBD1 (6 bases). The CDR3 extends over 17 amino acids. Germline V gives CDR1 SGHAT, CDR2 FQNNGV. V was shortened by 5 bases and J by 0 bases, with 14 bases between the two germline ends. The CDR3 is CASSTGTTSSGANVLTF. DNA of the CDR3: TGTGCCAGCAGCACGGGGACAACCAGCTCTGGGGCCAACGTCCTGACTTTC. Variable domain in full (rest from reference TRBV11-2 and TRBJ2-6): EAGVAQSPRYKIIEKRQSVAFWCNPISGHATLYWYQQILGQGPKLLIQFQNNGVVDDSQLPKDRFSAERLKGVDSTLKIQPAKLEDSAVYLCASSTGTTSSGANVLTFGAGSRLTVL.

CDR3 region: CASGPGDWKTQYF. The CDR3 DNA is TGTGCCAGTGGACCGGGAGATTGGAAGACCCAGTACTTC. The chain recombines TRBV19 with TRBJ2-5, with a weak D call TRBD2 (6 bases). This CDR3 region has 13 residues. Per the germline V gene, CDR1 is LNHDA and CDR2 is SQIVND (reference sequence). The V end lost 8 bases, the J end lost 6 bases, and 16 bases lay between the germline ends.

This clone showed up just a few times. The chain recombines TRBV10-2 with TRBJ2-7; weak D call: TRBD1 (6 bases). CDR3 length equals 16 residues. Trimming took 3 bases from V and 3 from J, leaving 18 bases between them. Germline CDR1 WSHSY, CDR2 SAAADI. CDR3 DNA: TGCGCCAGCAGTGAATTTCAAAGGACAGCTCACTACGAGCAGTACTTC. Its translation: CASSEFQRTAHYEQYF.

DNA of the CDR3: TGTGCCAGCAGCTTCCCGAATCAGCCCCAGCATTTT. Translated, it gives CASSFPNQPQHF. This chain links TRBV7-9 with TRBJ1-5; D remains unclear. This CDR3 region has 12 residues. V was clipped by 3 bases and J by 4 bases, with 4 bases between them. The germline gives CDR1 SEHNR, CDR2 FQNEAQ (reference sequence).

The CDR3 sequence: CASSQRVYGTEAFF. In DNA, the CDR3 is TGTGCCAGCAGCCAACGGGTGTATGGCACTGAAGCTTTCTTT. The chain recombines TRBV14 with TRBJ1-1; D is unclear. V lost 2 bases, J lost 4 bases, and 11 bases lay in between. Germline V gene lookup returns CDR1 SGHDN and CDR2 FVKESK. CDR3 length: 14 residues. Filled out from reference TRBV14 and TRBJ1-1, the complete variable domain reads EAGVTQFPSHSVIEKGQTVTLRCDPISGHDNLYWYRRVMGKEIKFLLHFVKESKQDESGMPNNRFLAERTGGTYSTLKVQPAELEDSGVYFCASSQRVYGTEAFFGQGTRLTVV.

The chain recombines TRBV18 with TRBJ2-7; TRBD1 aligns across 9 bases. This CDR3 contains 14 residues. CDR1 KGHSH and CDR2 LQKENI come from the germline V gene. V trimming: 5 bases; J trimming: 6 bases; junction bases outside the gene matches: 8. The CDR3, as DNA: TGTGCCAGCTCATCGCCGGGACAGGGAGGCGAGCAGTACTTC. This sequence encodes CASSSPGQGGEQYF.

The rearrangement links TRBV30 to TRBJ1-6; 8 bases are a match to TRBD1. V shed 1 base, J shed 11 bases, and the junction held 4 bases outside the gene matches. This CDR3 spans 13 amino acids. The V gene's germline CDR1 is GTSNPN and CDR2 SVGIG (reference sequence). The CDR3 nucleotides read TGTGCCTGGAGTGGACAGGGGACTCCACCCCTCCACTTT. It specifies CAWSGQGTPPLHF.

The chain is built from TRBV6-5 and TRBJ1-3; D gene unclear. V dropped 0 bases and J dropped 0 bases, with 9 bases sitting between them. The CDR3 loop spans 16 amino acids. The V gene's germline CDR1 is MNHEY and CDR2 SVGAGI. CDR3 region: CASSYSIGSSGNTIYF. The CDR3 DNA reads TGTGCCAGCAGTTACTCTATCGGGAGCTCTGGAAACACCATATATTTT.

The chain joins TRBV6-5 to TRBJ1-2; 8 nucleotides line up with TRBD1. With V trimmed by 0 bases and J by 6 bases, 9 bases remained unmatched. The CDR3 sequence is 16 residues long. The germline gives CDR1 MNHEY, CDR2 SVGAGI. In DNA form, the CDR3 reads TGTGCCAGCAGTTACTCGAGGACAGGGAGGGTTCATGGCTACACCTTC. Protein sequence: CASSYSRTGRVHGYTF.

This clone occurred a few times. The CDR3 sequence is CASSAGTDTEAFF. DNA for the CDR3: TGCGCCAGCAGCGCCGGGACAGACACTGAAGCTTTCTTT. This chain links TRBV5-1 with TRBJ1-1; 7 bases line up with TRBD1. The CDR3 spans 13 residues. J gave up 3 bases and V 4 bases, and 3 bases lay outside the gene matches. CDR1 and CDR2 from the germline V gene are SGHRS and YFSETQ. Supplemented by reference TRBV5-1 and TRBJ1-1, the full variable domain reads KAGVTQTPRYLIKTRGQQVTLSCSPISGHRSVSWYQQTPGQGLQFLFEYFSETQRNKGNFPGRFSGRQFSNSRSEMNVSTLELGDSALYLCASSAGTDTEAFFGQGTRLTVV.

The rearrangement uses TRBV27 and TRBJ1-1; no clear D gene. This CDR3 spans 13 amino acids. The ends were cut back, 2 bases at V and 7 bases at J, with 11 bases in the middle. Germline loops: CDR1 MNHEY, CDR2 SMNVEV (reference sequence). The CDR3 sequence: CASSLEGGSEAFF. The CDR3 DNA reads TGTGCCAGCAGTTTAGAGGGTGGGAGTGAAGCTTTCTTT.